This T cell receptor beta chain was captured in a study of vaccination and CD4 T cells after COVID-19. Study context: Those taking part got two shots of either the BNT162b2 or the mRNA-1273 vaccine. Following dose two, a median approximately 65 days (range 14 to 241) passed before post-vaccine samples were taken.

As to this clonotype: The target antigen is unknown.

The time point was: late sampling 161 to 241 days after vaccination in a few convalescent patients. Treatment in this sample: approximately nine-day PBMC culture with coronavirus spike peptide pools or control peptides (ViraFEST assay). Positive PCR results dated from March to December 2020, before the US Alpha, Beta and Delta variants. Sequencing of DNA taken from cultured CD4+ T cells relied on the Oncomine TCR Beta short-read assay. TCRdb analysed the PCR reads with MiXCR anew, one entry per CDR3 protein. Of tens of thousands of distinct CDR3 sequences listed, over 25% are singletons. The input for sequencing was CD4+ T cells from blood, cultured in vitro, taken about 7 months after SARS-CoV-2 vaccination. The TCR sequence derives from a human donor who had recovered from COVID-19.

In DNA, the CDR3 is TGTGCCAGCAGCCCACAGGGGGCGGGTCAGCCCCAGCATTTT. It is translated as CASSPQGAGQPQHF. V is TRBV7-9 and J is TRBJ1-5; TRBD1 matches 9 bases. The CDR3 runs 14 residues. The trim removed 5 bases at V and 6 bases at J, leaving 5 bases unmatched. Germline V gene sequence: CDR1 SEHNR, CDR2 FQNEAQ (reference sequence).